Here is one TCR beta chain with its context. Which antigen it targets is not known. No base qualities exist here, and no much larger clone lies one base off it. The record originates from a study of CD8+ T cells in alopecia areata (dated by TCRdb to between 2018 and 2020). Broadly, across the study: Treated patients were enrolled in an open-label pilot trial of oral tofacitinib at 5 to 10 mg twice daily for moderate-to-severe alopecia areata. Tofacitinib was administered for 6 to 18 months, and 6 months of follow-up off drug were then conducted to assess delayed response and recurrence. In treated patients, disease severity was measured using the SALT score, which gives the percentage of scalp surface area affected. High-throughput TCRbeta sequencing was used to examine T cell clonal expansion in alopecia areata in both the C3H/HeJ mouse model and human patients. On the human side, TCRbeta sequencing was run on scalp tissue and on sorted CD4+ and CD8+ peripheral blood T cells from healthy controls and from alopecia areata patients with either patchy or totalis/universalis disease. Patients on tofacitinib were biopsied at baseline and after 4 and 24 weeks of treatment, and several of the patients also had a later scalp biopsy. Scalp clonality was compared across normal scalp (n=4), patchy alopecia areata scalp (n=8), and alopecia totalis/universalis scalp (n=8). RNA was obtained with the PAXgene miRNA kit for fixed scalp, the miRNeasy kit for PBMCs, and the RNeasy kit for mouse skin. TCRbeta CDR3 regions were amplified by immunoSEQ multiplex PCR using 35 Vbeta forward and 13 Jbeta reverse primers. Broader findings and caveats from the paper: TCR sequences shared between patients were less clear than in mice, possibly partly because of HLA diversity in the patient population. With tofacitinib, both scalp clonality and the number of expanded CD8+ clones among the top 100 scalp clones went down significantly. The treated cohort was small, with a single nonresponder, so links between baseline CD8+ expansion and response need larger studies. Lesional scalp, especially in alopecia totalis/universalis, showed higher clonality and more expanded CD8+ clones than normal scalp, suggesting antigenic drive. Many expanded lesional clones were found to persist in scalp and blood during tofacitinib treatment, and relapse after treatment cessation may be partly explained by this persistence. Scalp TCR repertoire analysis is complicated because resident alphabeta T cells in normal human skin are also sequenced, whereas mouse skin is dominated by gammadelta T cells.

Read against the paper, the sample's treatment or condition label means: oral pan-JAK inhibitor, 5-10 mg twice daily. Lesional scalp punch biopsies and peripheral blood were obtained from alopecia areata patients. PBMCs were isolated by density centrifugation and stained for CD3, CD4 and CD8, and CD4+ and CD8+ T cells were sorted on a FACSAria. The CDR3 holds 11 amino acids from the cysteine to the phenylalanine. Kept here is only the CDR3 DNA, which spans 33 bases and is read in frame from base 1. Per the germline V gene, SQVTM is the CDR1 and ANQGSEA is the CDR2. At the junction V is shortened by 6 bases and J by 9 bases; bases outside the gene matches: 6. Receptor amplification or capture employed the immunoSEQ multiplex PCR assay. To provide template for TCR sequencing, every sample had RNA extracted and reverse transcribed into cDNA. First-strand cDNA was synthesized with SuperScript III using a 2:1 mix of oligo-dT and random hexamers. A synthetic immune receptor repertoire was used to assess amplification bias, and residual bias was removed computationally. In the authors' own workflow: Raw reads were preprocessed to remove errors, and CDR3 was defined according to IMGT conventions as the region from the conserved cysteine to phenylalanine. To get clonality, Shannon entropy was normalized by log2 of the number of productive unique TCRs and the result was subtracted from 1. Whether scalp clones were CD4 or CD8 was inferred by matching scalp TCRbeta sequences against CD4 and CD8 repertoires sorted from blood. Entries here come from immuneACCESS through TCRdb and include only in-frame sequences with V and J called. Some clones fail to appear in such tables; in the studies checked, an unresolved V gene covers under half of the shortfall, and the cause of the remainder is unknown. Clonal size and the V and J genes are those of that table, whereas D and trimming came from the DNA. For this sample there are more than 200,000 clones; more than 55% appear just once. The top ten hold about 1.2% of the sample.

Here the sequenced sample was CD4+ T cells sorted from blood, taken at roughly week 45, from a patient treated with tofacitinib. The sequence came from a human donor with alopecia areata. The chain was built from TRBV29-1 and TRBJ2-5, and TRBD2 matches 8 of the central bases. Here is the DNA: TGCAGCGTCTCCCAGCGGGAGCCCCAGTACTTC. This yields the protein CSVSQREPQYF.